This T cell receptor beta chain came from a study of blood T cell repertoires in COVID-19. The germline CDR1 and CDR2 sequences are MNHNY and SVGAGI (reference sequence). The V gene lost 9 bases and the J gene lost 2 bases, with 17 bases spanning the gap. This CDR3 is 14 amino acids long. In the original analysis: Nucleated cell number was recorded as an estimate derived from reference gene primer amplification. Method: immunoSEQ multiplex PCR; TCRdb's copy keeps in-frame clones and lacks some. V and J calls and clone size are as listed in that table; D and trimming were resolved from the DNA. Of some 200,000 clones listed, around 81% are singletons.

The source material was peripheral blood. The V and J genes are TRBV6-6 and TRBJ2-7, with D tentatively TRBD1 (6 bases). This TCR derives from a human donor with acute or convalescent COVID-19. The donor label of this sample is uncertain. The CDR3 DNA reads TGTGCCAGGACGATGGACAGCTTAACCTACGAGCAGTACTTC. Translation: CARTMDSLTYEQYF.